Each of the 3 T cell receptor beta chains below was sequenced from the same sample in a study of neurological immune-mediated disorders. In TCRdb, the 5' RACE reads were re-called with MiXCR into one record per CDR3 protein. Of 25,000 to 35,000 distinct CDR3 sequences listed, around a fifth are singletons. Material for sequencing was PBMCs. Every receptor here comes from a woman aged 55-69 years in good health.

This clonotype was recorded once. J is TRBJ2-5 and V is TRBV5-6; 7 nucleotides line up with TRBD2. There are 15 residues in the CDR3. V shed 5 bases, J shed 0 bases, and the junction held 7 bases outside the gene matches. From germline, CDR1 is SGHDT and CDR2 YYEEEE. The CDR3 region has the DNA TGTGCCAGCAGGAAGGCTAGCGGATACCAAGAGACCCAGTACTTC. Its translation is CASRKASGYQETQYF. Variable domain in full (rest from reference TRBV5-6 and TRBJ2-5): DAGVTQSPTHLIKTRGQQVTLRCSPKSGHDTVSWYQQALGQGPQFIFQYYEEEERQRGNFPDRFSGHQFPNYSSELNVNALLLGDSALYLCASRKASGYQETQYFGPGTRLLVL.

CDR3 amino acids: CASSVVGETQYF. CDR3 sequence (DNA): TGTGCCAGCAGCGTAGTCGGTGAGACCCAGTACTTC. The chain is built from TRBV9 and TRBJ2-5; D is unclear. Trimming left V 0 bases short and J 5 bases short, with 5 bases between. The CDR3 has 12 amino acids. Germline CDR1 reads SGDLS; CDR2 reads YYNGEE.

Within the sample, this clonotype is medium-sized (0.01 to 0.1%). The rearrangement joins TRBV5-1 to TRBJ2-5; 9 bases map to TRBD1. Losses at the gene ends were 3 bases for V and 5 bases for J; bases not matched to a gene: 5. CDR3 length: 14 residues. Germline assignment: CDR1 SGHRS and CDR2 YFSETQ. The CDR3 loop is CASSWDRVAETQYF. Here the CDR3 DNA reads TGCGCCAGCAGCTGGGACAGGGTAGCCGAGACCCAGTACTTC.